These 30 T cell receptor beta chains were all obtained from the same sample, sequenced in a study of blood T cells in healthy people across ages. A second PCR, run for roughly 7 to 11 cycles, used a sample-barcoded 5' primer plus a J-beta primer mix. TCRdb recomputed calls from the 5' RACE reads with MiXCR, one row per CDR3 protein. The sample contains fewer than 2 million distinct CDR3 sequences, around 40% of which appear only once. What was sequenced was blood. The receptors derive from a human donor in good health.

The chain is built from TRBV28 and TRBJ2-5, with 8 nucleotides matching TRBD1. The J call could be wrong; TRBJ2-7 is a better fit for the DNA end. CDR3 length: 14 residues. Germline CDR1 reads MDHEN; CDR2 reads SYDVKM. CDR3 bases: TGTGCCAGCATCCTGACAGGGGACGGCTACGAGCAGTACTTC. This gives the protein CASILTGDGYEQYF.

This clonotype has just one count. The chain joins TRBV5-6 to TRBJ2-7; 7 nucleotides line up with TRBD1. Germline trimming cut 0 bases from V and 1 base from J; bases unmatched to any gene: 10. This CDR3 has 17 amino acids. Germline CDR1 is SGHDT and CDR2 is YYEEEE. The CDR3 DNA reads as TGTGCCAGCAGCTTGGAGTCCGGACAGGACTCGTCCTACGAGCAGTACTTC. Translation: CASSLESGQDSSYEQYF.

This clonotype has just a few counts. J is TRBJ1-2 and V is TRBV4-1, with TRBD1 matching over 7 bases. The CDR3 consists of 15 residues. The J segment lost 8 bases and the V segment lost 4 bases, leaving 13 bases of the junction unmatched. Germline values: CDR1 MGHRA, CDR2 YSYEKL. CDR3 in amino acids: CASSLLQTGSLGYTF. CDR3 coding DNA: TGCGCCAGCAGCCTACTCCAGACAGGGTCCTTGGGCTACACCTTC.

This clonotype was seen a few times. V and J are TRBV6-6 and TRBJ1-5; a possible D gene is TRBD1 (5 bases). Trimming cost V 10 bases and J 0 bases, with 13 bases left between them. Germline CDR1 and CDR2: MNHNY and SVGAGI (reference sequence). This CDR3 is built from 14 residues. CDR3 nucleotides: TGTGCCACCGGGGGTATCAATAGCAATCAGCCCCAGCATTTT. Translated, it gives CATGGINSNQPQHF.

This clonotype was seen only a few times. The rearrangement uses TRBV6-6 and TRBJ2-6; either TRBD1 or TRBD2 may supply D (5 bases each). The V end was cut by 6 bases, the J end by 0 bases, with 15 bases between. The germline V gene has CDR1 MNHNY and CDR2 SVGAGI (reference sequence). There are 17 residues in the CDR3. In nucleotides, the CDR3 is TGTGCCAGCAGGACGGGACGCCCAACCTCTGGGGCCAACGTCCTGACTTTC. The encoded protein is CASRTGRPTSGANVLTF.

Only a few counts were recorded for this clonotype. V is TRBV11-3 and J is TRBJ1-2, with 8 bases identical to TRBD1. Germline lookup yields CDR1 SGHNT and CDR2 YENEEA. CDR3 length equals 12 residues. With V trimmed by 4 bases and J by 13 bases, 8 bases remained unmatched. Written as DNA, the CDR3 is TGTGCCAGCAGCTCCAGACAGGGGTTCTGCACCTTC. Its protein product is CASSSRQGFCTF.

J is TRBJ2-7 and V is TRBV7-2, with TRBD1 matching 8 bases. This CDR3 is 13 amino acids long. CDR1 is SGHTA, CDR2 FQGNSA, per germline. V lost 2 bases to trimming and J lost 6 bases; unmatched junction nucleotides: 3. CDR3 DNA: TGTGCCAGCAGCTTAATCGACAGGGGCGAGCAGTACTTC. Its protein product is CASSLIDRGEQYF.

The chain employs TRBV20-1 and TRBJ2-1; D gene uncertain. The end of the DNA fits TRBJ2-7 better, so the J call may be wrong. The germline CDR1 and CDR2 sequences are DFQATT and SNEGSKA (reference sequence). This CDR3 has 13 amino acids. CDR3 residues: CSASAPTYNEQYF. As DNA, the CDR3 is TGCAGTGCTAGCGCACCAACCTACAATGAGCAGTACTTC.

The chain combines TRBV7-2 with TRBJ1-1; D is perhaps TRBD1 (5 bases). Trimming took 4 bases from V and 1 from J, leaving 10 bases between them. This CDR3 is built from 14 residues. In germline, CDR1 is SGHTA, CDR2 FQGNSA. The CDR3 loop reads CASSSDSWNTEAFF. DNA for the CDR3: TGTGCCAGCAGCTCTGACAGTTGGAACACTGAAGCTTTCTTT.

This clonotype has only a few counts. The rearrangement uses TRBV7-8 and TRBJ2-7; 9 nucleotides agree with TRBD1. V shed 4 bases, J shed 7 bases, and the junction held 11 bases outside the gene matches. CDR1 and CDR2 (germline): SGHVS, FQNEAQ. The CDR3 length is 15 residues. The CDR3 loop reads CASSSEGQGAYEQYF. As DNA, the CDR3 is TGTGCCAGCAGCTCAGAGGGACAGGGTGCTTATGAGCAGTACTTC.

V usage is TRBV7-6 and J usage is TRBJ2-1, with 12 bases fitting TRBD2. CDR3 length equals 15 residues. V lost 5 bases, J lost 8 bases, and 7 bases stayed unmatched. The germline gives CDR1 SGHVS, CDR2 FNYEAQ. CDR3 nucleotide sequence: TGTGCCAGCAGCCTTGCTAGCGGGGGGGCCGATGAGCAGTTCTTC. This codes for CASSLASGGADEQFF.

In its sample, this clonotype was seen a few times. CDR3 sequence: CATSDHRRGQDNEQFF. For the CDR3, the DNA is TGTGCCACCAGTGACCATAGACGGGGACAGGACAATGAGCAGTTCTTC. J is TRBJ2-1 and V is TRBV24-1; 8 nucleotides match TRBD1. After removal of 4 bases from V and 5 bases from J, the junction contained 9 bases not matched to a gene. CDR3 length: 16 residues. Germline V gives CDR1 KGHDR, CDR2 SFDVKD.

A remark on this clonotype: It is unclear where the CDR3 begins or ends on the DNA, so no DNA is shown, and the CDR3 is as TCRdb lists it. The chain carries TRBV7-2 and TRBJ1-3; TRBD1, as called in the table, went unchecked against the DNA. With termini counted, the CDR3 has 15 amino acids. Germline CDR1 is SGHTA and CDR2 is FQGNSA. CDR3 region: CASRGSGQGGNTIYF.

This clonotype was found a few times. The CDR3 nucleotides are TGTGCCAGCAGTTTTGGTGGAGCAGATACGCAGTATTTT. Its translation: CASSFGGADTQYF. The rearrangement links TRBV12-3 or TRBV12-4 to TRBJ2-3; D uncertain. This CDR3 has 13 amino acids. Trimming removed 3 bases from V and 4 bases from J, with 8 bases in between.

This clonotype was picked up one time. The J gene is TRBJ2-2, the V gene TRBV12-3 or TRBV12-4, with D possibly matching TRBD1 (5 bases). Between the trimmed V and J ends, which lost 6 bases and 5 bases, there was a span of 16 bases. This CDR3 has 15 residues. Written as DNA, the CDR3 is TGTGCCAGCAGCCCACAGGTTATTGGGACCGGGGAGCTGTTTTTT. Protein product: CASSPQVIGTGELFF.

In the case of this clonotype: A much bigger clone sits one base away, suggesting this may be a read error. The J gene is TRBJ2-5, the V gene TRBV5-1; the D call may be TRBD1 or TRBD2 (6 bases each). Germline V gene lookup returns CDR1 SGHRS and CDR2 YFSETQ. CDR3 size: 13 residues. With 7 bases removed from V and 8 bases from J, the gap between germline ends came to 18 bases. The CDR3 sequence: CASCVPGAETQYF. The CDR3 DNA sequence: TGCGCCAGCTGCGTACCGGGGGCGGAAACCCAGTACTTC.

The chain couples TRBV5-6 to TRBJ1-2; D uncertain. V gave up 0 bases and J gave up 6 bases, with 18 bases separating them. The CDR3 spans 16 residues. The germline V gene has CDR1 SGHDT and CDR2 YYEEEE. For the CDR3, the DNA is TGTGCCAGCAGCTTGGCCTCGAGAAACCCCTTCAATGGCTACACCTTC. It specifies CASSLASRNPFNGYTF.

The chain carries TRBV20-1 and TRBJ2-2; no clear D. This CDR3 has 13 residues. Trimming removed 2 bases from V and 1 base from J, with 5 bases in between. Germline assignment: CDR1 DFQATT and CDR2 SNEGSKA (reference sequence). The CDR3 loop is CSARKENTGELFF. The CDR3 bases are TGCAGTGCTAGAAAAGAGAACACCGGGGAGCTGTTTTTT.

V usage is TRBV4-3 and J usage is TRBJ2-2; D is uncertain. The CDR3 runs to 14 residues. With 8 bases removed from V and 7 bases from J, the gap between germline ends came to 17 bases. The germline V gene has CDR1 LGHNA and CDR2 YSLEER. The CDR3 DNA sequence: TGCGCCAGCGCCAATATCAATTCGTACGGGGAGCTGTTTTTT. This translates into CASANINSYGELFF.

The V call is TRBV4-3, the J call TRBJ2-7; the match to TRBD1 covers 9 bases. This CDR3 region has 15 residues. V trimming: 4 bases; J trimming: 4 bases; junction bases outside the gene matches: 8. Germline V CDR1 and CDR2: LGHNA, YSLEER. CDR3 nucleotide sequence: TGCGCCAGCAGCCCTAACAGGGGGCAGGGGTACGAGCAGTACTTC. It yields the protein CASSPNRGQGYEQYF.

V gene TRBV6-7 combines with J gene TRBJ2-7; D not resolved. TRBV6-7 is recorded as an ORF, its role being uncertain. V dropped 2 bases and J dropped 0 bases, with 11 bases sitting between them. The CDR3 sequence is 15 residues long. The CDR3 DNA is TGTGCCAGCAGTTACCTGGTGGGGTTCTCCTACGAGCAGTACTTC. Protein: CASSYLVGFSYEQYF.

This chain uses TRBV5-1 with TRBJ2-1; the D is unclear. This CDR3 contains 15 residues. The germline V gene encodes CDR1 SGHRS and CDR2 YFSETQ. V shed 2 bases and J shed 7 bases, with 16 bases lying between them. CDR3 DNA: TGCGCCAGCAGCTTCTTGGCCGAACGCCCGAATGAGCAGTTCTTC. Protein sequence: CASSFLAERPNEQFF. The whole variable domain, remainder taken from reference TRBV5-1 and TRBJ2-1, is KAGVTQTPRYLIKTRGQQVTLSCSPISGHRSVSWYQQTPGQGLQFLFEYFSETQRNKGNFPGRFSGRQFSNSRSEMNVSTLELGDSALYLCASSFLAERPNEQFFGPGTRLTVL.

This chain links TRBV6-6 with TRBJ2-1; TRBD1 agrees at 7 bases. Per germline, CDR1 MNHNY and CDR2 SVGAGI (reference sequence). V dropped 3 bases and J dropped 4; count of bases not matched to a gene: 6. The CDR3 extends over 15 amino acids. The CDR3 loop is CASSYRTGFYNEQFF. The CDR3 nucleotides read TGTGCCAGCAGTTATAGGACAGGATTTTACAATGAGCAGTTCTTC.

In its sample, this clonotype was seen a few times. This rearrangement joins TRBV5-1 to TRBJ1-2; 9 bases match TRBD1. Per germline, CDR1 SGHRS and CDR2 YFSETQ. The ends lost 1 base at V and 6 bases at J; junction bases unmatched: 4. The CDR3 contains 14 residues. The CDR3 region is CASSLWDRDHGYTF. DNA for the CDR3: TGCGCCAGCAGCTTGTGGGACAGGGATCATGGCTACACCTTC.

The rearrangement joins TRBV4-3 to TRBJ2-3; D call uncertain. With 2 bases removed from V and 2 bases from J, the gap between germline ends came to 8 bases. Germline V gene sequence: CDR1 LGHNA, CDR2 YSLEER. The CDR3 consists of 14 residues. The CDR3, as DNA: TGCGCCAGCAGCCAATCCCGATCCACAGATACGCAGTATTTT. Translated: CASSQSRSTDTQYF.

J is TRBJ2-1 and V is TRBV7-2; D ambiguous. V lost 5 bases, J lost 5 bases, and 22 bases lay in between. The CDR3 extends over 17 amino acids. The V gene's germline CDR1 is SGHTA and CDR2 FQGNSA. DNA of the CDR3: TGTGCCAGCAGCATAGACCTCTCGCGGAGATGGAACAATGAGCAGTTCTTC. Amino acid sequence: CASSIDLSRRWNNEQFF. The full variable domain, with the rest looked up from reference TRBV7-2 and TRBJ2-1, is GAGVSQSPSNKVTEKGKDVELRCDPISGHTALYWYRQSLGQGLEFLIYFQGNSAPDKSGLPSDRFSAERTGGSVSTLTIQRTQQEDSAVYLCASSIDLSRRWNNEQFFGPGTRLTVL.

This chain connects TRBV12-3 or TRBV12-4 to TRBJ2-3, with a weak D call TRBD1 (5 bases). Trimming shortened V by 4 bases and J by 11 bases, and 10 bases separated the two germline ends. This CDR3 region has 11 residues. CDR3 DNA sequence: TGTGCCAGCAGTTCAGGGTTCGGGCAGTATTTT. Residues: CASSSGFGQYF.

The chain couples TRBV6-1 to TRBJ2-3, with D tentatively TRBD1 (5 bases). Germline V lookup: CDR1 MNHNS, CDR2 SASEGT. This CDR3 has 14 amino acids. Trimming shortened V by 3 bases and J by 4 bases, and 11 bases separated the two germline ends. The CDR3 DNA reads as TGTGCCAGCAGTGACAGGGAAGCGCCAGATACGCAGTATTTT. Amino acids: CASSDREAPDTQYF.

A few counts support this clonotype. The V call is TRBV5-5, the J call TRBJ1-6; D is uncertain. V was trimmed by 0 bases and J by 5 bases, leaving 12 bases between them. This CDR3 is built from 16 residues. Germline V gene data show CDR1 as SGHKS and CDR2 as YYEKEE (reference sequence). CDR3 sequence: CASSLAVWRDNSPLHF. The CDR3 DNA reads TGTGCCAGCAGCTTGGCGGTCTGGAGGGATAATTCACCCCTCCACTTT.

Only a few counts were recorded for this clonotype. Just one base apart from a much larger clone, this may be a read error. This chain joins TRBV7-2 and TRBJ2-4; D possibly matches TRBD1 or TRBD2 (5 bases each). Germline V gives CDR1 SGHTA, CDR2 FQGNSA. The CDR3 length is 16 residues. The V end lost 5 bases, the J end lost 13 bases, and 27 bases lay between the germline ends. Here the CDR3 DNA reads TGTGCCAGCAGCCTAGAGCCGGGACCTCCAGGGAACGGGCAGTACTTC. Its protein is CASSLEPGPPGNGQYF.